The 13 T cell receptor beta chains given below trace back to one sample, sequenced in a study of T cell responses to AZD1222 COVID-19 vaccine. Profiled with immunoSEQ multiplex PCR; TCRdb holds only in-frame clones, not every one. This table holds more than 85,000 clones, 70% to 85% found once. The starting material was peripheral blood, obtained 28 days after the second AZD1222 dose. These receptors came from an adult who received the AZD1222 COVID-19 vaccine.

This rearrangement joins TRBV5-1 to TRBJ2-1; D may be TRBD2 (6 bases). The CDR3 runs 14 residues. The germline V gene has CDR1 SGHRS and CDR2 YFSETQ. The V gene lost 4 bases and the J gene lost 4 bases, with 12 bases spanning the gap. CDR3 nucleotides: TGCGCCAGCAGCGATCAAGCGGGTTACAATGAGCAGTTCTTC. It is translated as CASSDQAGYNEQFF.

The DNA for the CDR3 is TGCGCCAGCAGCTTTCCGGGGCTCTACGAGCAGTACTTC. As protein: CASSFPGLYEQYF. The V and J genes are TRBV5-1 and TRBJ2-7, with D perhaps matching TRBD1 or TRBD2 (5 bases each). CDR1 is SGHRS and CDR2 is YFSETQ in the germline V gene. This CDR3 has 13 amino acids. The V gene lost 2 bases and the J gene lost 3 bases, with 9 bases spanning the gap.

This sequence joins TRBV5-1 and TRBJ1-2; D is undetermined. Germline CDR1 SGHRS, CDR2 YFSETQ. The V gene lost 0 bases and the J gene lost 4 bases, with 13 bases spanning the gap. The CDR3 is 15 amino acids. The DNA for the CDR3 is TGCGCCAGCAGCTTGGTGGGCCGGCAGAGCTATGGCTACACCTTC. Encoded protein: CASSLVGRQSYGYTF.

This rearrangement joins TRBV5-1 to TRBJ1-1; weak D call: TRBD1 (6 bases). CDR3 length: 16 residues. Germline lookup yields CDR1 SGHRS and CDR2 YFSETQ. Trimming cost V 4 bases and J 5 bases, with 21 bases left between them. The CDR3 is CASSPNPTGRGTEAFF. In DNA, the CDR3 is TGCGCCAGCAGCCCAAACCCGACAGGACGGGGGACTGAAGCTTTCTTT. The full variable domain, with the rest looked up from reference TRBV5-1 and TRBJ1-1, is KAGVTQTPRYLIKTRGQQVTLSCSPISGHRSVSWYQQTPGQGLQFLFEYFSETQRNKGNFPGRFSGRQFSNSRSEMNVSTLELGDSALYLCASSPNPTGRGTEAFFGQGTRLTVV.

This clone has more than one count but fewer than ten. V usage is TRBV7-3 and J usage is TRBJ2-7; D call uncertain. The germline V gene encodes CDR1 SGHTA and CDR2 FQGTGA. The CDR3 is 13 residues long. V lost 0 bases and J 5 bases, leaving 8 bases between the germline ends. The CDR3 DNA reads TGTGCCAGCAGCTTAACCTTTCGGGACGAGCAGTACTTC. Its translation: CASSLTFRDEQYF.

This clone was seen only once. This chain joins TRBV7-9 and TRBJ1-2; no clear D. The CDR3 length is 14 residues. V gave up 1 base and J gave up 1 base, with 7 bases separating them. Germline lookup yields CDR1 SEHNR and CDR2 FQNEAQ (reference sequence). The CDR3 sequence is CASSLGTYNYGYTF. The CDR3, as DNA: TGTGCCAGCAGCTTAGGTACCTATAACTATGGCTACACCTTC.

This rearrangement joins TRBV7-2 to TRBJ2-3, with 8 bases that match TRBD2. V lost 5 bases, J lost 4 bases, and 11 bases stayed unmatched. The CDR3 runs 16 residues. The germline CDR1 and CDR2 sequences are SGHTA and FQGNSA. The CDR3 region is CASSPSGGSGADTQYF. In DNA form, the CDR3 reads TGTGCCAGCAGCCCCTCGGGGGGGAGTGGGGCAGATACGCAGTATTTT. The variable domain in full, with the rest retrieved from reference TRBV7-2 and TRBJ2-3, is GAGVSQSPSNKVTEKGKDVELRCDPISGHTALYWYRQSLGQGLEFLIYFQGNSAPDKSGLPSDRFSAERTGGSVSTLTIQRTQQEDSAVYLCASSPSGGSGADTQYFGPGTRLTVL.

The chain carries TRBV12-3 or TRBV12-4 and TRBJ1-1; no clear D. The CDR3 contains 13 residues. Deletions cut 5 bases from V and 2 bases from J, with 9 bases between. The CDR3 protein is CASSNRGNTEAFF. CDR3 nucleotides: TGTGCCAGCAGTAATAGAGGAAACACTGAAGCTTTCTTT.

V usage is TRBV25-1 and J usage is TRBJ2-6; D gene uncertain. Per the germline V gene, CDR1 is MGHDK and CDR2 is SYGVNS. Trimming stripped 3 bases from V and 0 bases from J, with 6 bases between. CDR3 length equals 15 residues. The CDR3 DNA follows: TGTGCCAGCAGTGAGAGAGTCTCTGGGGCCAACGTCCTGACTTTC. This translates into CASSERVSGANVLTF.

This clone was seen a handful of times. At one of its ends the junction is not consistent with the germline gene, which may arise from a read error. The chain recombines TRBV3-1 (or the pseudogene TRBV3-2) with TRBJ2-5; TRBD2 matches at 11 bases. The CDR3 extends over 14 amino acids. Germline V lookup: CDR1 LGHDT, CDR2 YNNKEL (reference sequence). The CDR3 region is CAGSSGGGSRTQYF. The CDR3 nucleotides read TGTGCCGGCAGTAGCGGGGGGGGATCCAGGACCCAGTACTTC.

The V and J genes are TRBV18 and TRBJ1-2; TRBD1 might be the D (5 bases). Trimming took 2 bases from V and 9 from J, leaving 16 bases between them. This CDR3 has 14 amino acids. The V gene's germline CDR1 is KGHSH and CDR2 LQKENI. The CDR3 reads CASSPGAEFMSYTF. Here the CDR3 DNA reads TGTGCCAGCTCACCAGGGGCGGAATTTATGAGCTACACCTTC.

The table lists this clone with a count of one. This sequence joins TRBV7-3 and TRBJ2-1; 11 positions match TRBD2. The germline CDR1 and CDR2 sequences are SGHTA and FQGTGA. The CDR3 runs to 15 residues. Germline trimming cut 5 bases from V and 5 bases from J; bases unmatched to any gene: 5. The CDR3 protein is CASSPLGLADNEQFF. In DNA form, the CDR3 reads TGTGCCAGCAGCCCCCTGGGACTAGCGGACAATGAGCAGTTCTTC.

This clone showed up just once. J is TRBJ2-6 and V is TRBV11-2, with D unclear. From germline, CDR1 is SGHAT and CDR2 FQNNGV. The CDR3 spans 18 residues. Trimming left V 5 bases short and J 1 base short, with 18 bases between. The CDR3 sequence is CASSRGKAHKSGANVLTF. The DNA of the CDR3 is TGTGCCAGCAGCCGTGGCAAAGCGCATAAATCTGGGGCCAACGTCCTGACTTTC.